This TCR beta chain comes out of a study of beta chain features in type 1 diabetes. The whole isolated RNA underwent reverse transcription, so sequencing captured expressed TCRB transcripts. Generated by immunoSEQ multiplex PCR, the TCRdb table keeps only in-frame clones and is missing some. The sample lists around 600,000 clones; roughly an eighth were seen once. Notes on this clone: The antigen is unknown.

The CDR3 runs to 14 residues. Germline values: CDR1 SEHNR, CDR2 FQNEAQ (reference sequence). The ends were cut back, 5 bases at V and 3 bases at J, with 11 bases in the middle. Averaging around 120 mL, one heparinised blood draw was given by each donor. Regarding the study as a whole: Patients with Type 1 diabetes showed moderately but significantly shorter TCRB CDR3s in all four CD4+ subsets.

Sequenced: naive CD4+ T cells from blood. The chain couples TRBV7-9 to TRBJ1-3; D is unclear. This clonotype was sampled from a man aged 25 to 40 with type 1 diabetes. CDR3 in DNA: TGTGCCAGCAGCCCGAACAGTCTTGGAAACACCATATATTTT. It yields the protein CASSPNSLGNTIYF. Supplemented by reference TRBV7-9 and TRBJ1-3, the full variable domain reads DTGVSQNPRHKITKRGQNVTFRCDPISEHNRLYWYRQTLGQGPEFLTYFQNEAQLEKSRLLSDRFSAERPKGSFSTLEIQRTEQGDSAMYLCASSPNSLGNTIYFGEGSWLTVV.